This T cell receptor (beta chain) emerged from a study of shared clonotypes between healthy human individuals. Study-wide results and caveats: Even with large depth, rarefaction showed that sorted-subset sequencing was incomplete.

As regards this clone: The target antigen is unknown.

Germline assignment: CDR1 LGHNA and CDR2 YSLEER. Trimming removed 1 base from V and 6 bases from J, with 13 bases in between. The CDR3 covers 14 residues. Each PCR replicate from the sorted subsets contained around 200 ng DNA, which is about 30,000 T cell genomes. Some clones are missing from TCRdb's copy, which holds only in-frame ones; the method was immunoSEQ multiplex PCR. The table includes about 960,000 clones, approximately 80% detected once. The rearrangement joins TRBV4-3 to TRBJ2-7; maybe TRBD1 (5 bases). Sequenced sample: memory CD4+ T cells sorted from blood. Sample subset: CD45RA-negative fraction. This sequence was found in a man aged 18 to 29 in good health. The CDR3 reads CASSQVDRGVEQYF. CDR3 sequence (DNA): TGCGCCAGCAGCCAAGTAGATAGGGGTGTCGAGCAGTACTTC.